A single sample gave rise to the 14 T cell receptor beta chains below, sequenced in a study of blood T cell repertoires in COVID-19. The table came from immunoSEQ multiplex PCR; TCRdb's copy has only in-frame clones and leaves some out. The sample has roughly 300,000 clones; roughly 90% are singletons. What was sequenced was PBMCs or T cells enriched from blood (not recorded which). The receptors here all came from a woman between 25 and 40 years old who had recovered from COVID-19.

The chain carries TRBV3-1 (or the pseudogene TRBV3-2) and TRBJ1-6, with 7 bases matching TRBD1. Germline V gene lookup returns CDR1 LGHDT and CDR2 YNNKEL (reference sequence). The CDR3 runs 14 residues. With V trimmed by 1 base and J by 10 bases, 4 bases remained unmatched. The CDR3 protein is CASSQAQGGSPLHF. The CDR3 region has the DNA TGTGCCAGCAGCCAAGCCCAGGGGGGATCACCCCTCCACTTT.

This CDR3 is CASSKDRATNEKLFF. Written as DNA, the CDR3 is TGTGCCAGCTCTAAAGACAGAGCAACTAATGAAAAACTGTTTTTT. This chain joins TRBV18 and TRBJ1-4; tentative D call: TRBD1 (5 bases). V dropped 6 bases and J dropped 0 bases, with 11 bases sitting between them. Germline V gene data show CDR1 as KGHSH and CDR2 as LQKENI. The CDR3 has 15 amino acids.

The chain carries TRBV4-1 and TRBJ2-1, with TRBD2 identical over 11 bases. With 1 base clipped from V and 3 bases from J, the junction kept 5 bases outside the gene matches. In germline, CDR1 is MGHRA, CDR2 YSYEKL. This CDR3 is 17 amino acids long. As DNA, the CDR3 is TGCGCCAGCAGCCAAGCGGCTAGCGGGGGGAACTACAATGAGCAGTTCTTC. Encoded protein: CASSQAASGGNYNEQFF.

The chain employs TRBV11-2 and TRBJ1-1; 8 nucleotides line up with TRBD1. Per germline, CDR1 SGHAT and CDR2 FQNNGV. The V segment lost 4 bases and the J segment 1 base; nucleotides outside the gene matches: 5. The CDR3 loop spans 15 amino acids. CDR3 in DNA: TGTGCCAGCAGCTCGGTAGGACAGGGGAACACTGAAGCTTTCTTT. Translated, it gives CASSSVGQGNTEAFF. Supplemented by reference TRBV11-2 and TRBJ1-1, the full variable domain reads EAGVAQSPRYKIIEKRQSVAFWCNPISGHATLYWYQQILGQGPKLLIQFQNNGVVDDSQLPKDRFSAERLKGVDSTLKIQPAKLEDSAVYLCASSSVGQGNTEAFFGQGTRLTVV.

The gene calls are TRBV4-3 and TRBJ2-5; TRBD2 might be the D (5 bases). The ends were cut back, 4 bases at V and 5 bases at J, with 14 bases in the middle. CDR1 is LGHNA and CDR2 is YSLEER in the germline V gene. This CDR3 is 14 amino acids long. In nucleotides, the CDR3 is TGCGCCAGCAGCCGCTCAGCCGGGGTCGAGACCCAGTACTTC. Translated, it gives CASSRSAGVETQYF.

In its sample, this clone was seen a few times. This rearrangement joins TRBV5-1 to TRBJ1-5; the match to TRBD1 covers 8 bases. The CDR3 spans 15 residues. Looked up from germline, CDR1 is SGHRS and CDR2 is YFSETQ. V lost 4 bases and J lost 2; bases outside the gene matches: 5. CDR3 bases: TGCGCCAGCAGCCCAGGGGGCGCGGGCAATCAGCCCCAGCATTTT. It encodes CASSPGGAGNQPQHF.

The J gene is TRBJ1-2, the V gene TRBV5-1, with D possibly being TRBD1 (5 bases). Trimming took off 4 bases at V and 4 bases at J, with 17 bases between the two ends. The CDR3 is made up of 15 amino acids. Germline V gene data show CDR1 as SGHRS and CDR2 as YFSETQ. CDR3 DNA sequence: TGCGCCAGCAGCCCTAACTCTGGGGCCAGCTATGGCTACACCTTC. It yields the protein CASSPNSGASYGYTF.

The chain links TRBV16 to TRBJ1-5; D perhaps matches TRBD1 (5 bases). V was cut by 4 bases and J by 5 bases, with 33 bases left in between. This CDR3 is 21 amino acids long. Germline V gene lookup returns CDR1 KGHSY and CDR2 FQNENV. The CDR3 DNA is TGTGCCAGCAGCCCCACCGGGACTTCTCCTGCCTTGGTGGAGATAGATCAGCCCCAGCATTTT. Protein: CASSPTGTSPALVEIDQPQHF.

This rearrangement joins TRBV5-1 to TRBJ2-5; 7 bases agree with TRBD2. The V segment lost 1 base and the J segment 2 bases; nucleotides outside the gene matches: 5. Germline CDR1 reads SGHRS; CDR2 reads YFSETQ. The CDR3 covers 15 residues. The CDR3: CASSLWAGEQETQYF. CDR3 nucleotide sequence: TGCGCCAGCAGCTTGTGGGCGGGGGAGCAAGAGACCCAGTACTTC.

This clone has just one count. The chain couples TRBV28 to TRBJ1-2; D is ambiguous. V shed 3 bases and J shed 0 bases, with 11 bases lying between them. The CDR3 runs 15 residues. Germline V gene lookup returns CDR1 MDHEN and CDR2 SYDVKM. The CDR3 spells CASSLAGRSNYGYTF. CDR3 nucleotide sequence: TGTGCCAGCAGTTTGGCGGGCCGTTCTAACTATGGCTACACCTTC.

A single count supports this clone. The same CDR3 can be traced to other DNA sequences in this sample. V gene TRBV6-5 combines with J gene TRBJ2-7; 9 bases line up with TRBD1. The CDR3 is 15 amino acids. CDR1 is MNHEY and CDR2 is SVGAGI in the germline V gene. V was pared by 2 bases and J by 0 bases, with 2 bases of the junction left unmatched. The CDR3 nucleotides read TGTGCCAGCAGTTACCGGGGACAGGGCTCCTACGAGCAGTACTTC. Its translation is CASSYRGQGSYEQYF.

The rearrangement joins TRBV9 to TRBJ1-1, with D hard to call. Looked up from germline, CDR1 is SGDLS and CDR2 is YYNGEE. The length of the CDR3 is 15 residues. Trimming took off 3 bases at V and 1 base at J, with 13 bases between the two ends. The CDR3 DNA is TGTGCCAGCAGCGCTGATTCCGGGAGGAACACTGAAGCTTTCTTT. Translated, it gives CASSADSGRNTEAFF.

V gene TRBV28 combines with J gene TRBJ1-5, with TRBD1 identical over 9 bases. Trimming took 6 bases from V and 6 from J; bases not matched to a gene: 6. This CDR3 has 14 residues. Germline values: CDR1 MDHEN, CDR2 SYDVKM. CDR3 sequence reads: CASRHRGRGQPQHF. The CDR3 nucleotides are TGTGCCAGCAGGCACAGGGGGCGCGGTCAGCCCCAGCATTTT. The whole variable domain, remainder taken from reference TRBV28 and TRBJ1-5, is DVKVTQSSRYLVKRTGEKVFLECVQDMDHENMFWYRQDPGLGLRLIYFSYDVKMKEKGDIPEGYSVSREKKERFSLILESASTNQTSMYLCASRHRGRGQPQHFGDGTRLSIL.

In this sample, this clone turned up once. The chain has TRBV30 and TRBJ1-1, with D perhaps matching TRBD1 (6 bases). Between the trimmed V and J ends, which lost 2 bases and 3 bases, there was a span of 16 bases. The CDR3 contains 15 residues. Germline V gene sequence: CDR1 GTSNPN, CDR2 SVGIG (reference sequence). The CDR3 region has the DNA TGTGCCTGGAGTACAGGGATGATACGGGACACTGAAGCTTTCTTT. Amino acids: CAWSTGMIRDTEAFF. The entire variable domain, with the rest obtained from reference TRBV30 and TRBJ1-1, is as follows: SQTIHQWPATLVQPVGSPLSLECTVEGTSNPNLYWYRQAAGRGLQLLFYSVGIGQISSEVPQNLSASRPQDRQFILSSKKLLLSDSGFYLCAWSTGMIRDTEAFFGQGTRLTVV.